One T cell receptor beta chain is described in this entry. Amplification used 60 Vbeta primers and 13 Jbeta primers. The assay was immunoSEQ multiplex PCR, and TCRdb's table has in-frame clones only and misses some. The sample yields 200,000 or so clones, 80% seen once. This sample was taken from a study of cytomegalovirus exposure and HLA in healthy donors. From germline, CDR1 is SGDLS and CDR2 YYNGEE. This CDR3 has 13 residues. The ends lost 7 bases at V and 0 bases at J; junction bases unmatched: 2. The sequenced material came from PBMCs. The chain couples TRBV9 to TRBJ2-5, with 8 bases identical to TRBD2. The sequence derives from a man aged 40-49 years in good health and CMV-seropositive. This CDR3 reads CASSTSDQETQYF. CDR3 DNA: TGTGCCAGCTCGACTAGCGACCAAGAGACCCAGTACTTC.